This TCR beta chain came from a study of cytomegalovirus exposure and HLA in healthy donors. General study points: Cytomegalovirus status was reportedly diagnosed by the classifier with high specificity and sensitivity. The listing of 150 to 200 TCR beta chains classed them as cytomegalovirus-associated. Under in vitro conditions, a few CMV-associated chains were confirmed as specific for CMV antigens. According to a subsequent analysis, TCR clusters identified in the first cohort showed a tendency to co-occur across the 100 to 150 validation repertoires.

A word on this clone: What it recognizes is unknown.

After removal of 3 bases from V and 10 bases from J, the junction contained 3 bases not matched to a gene. Germline loops: CDR1 SGDLS, CDR2 YYNGEE. The CDR3 totals 12 residues. Only in-frame clones appear in the TCRdb table, and some are missing; sequencing was by immunoSEQ multiplex PCR. Of about 150,000 clones listed, roughly 86% are singletons. The clonotype comes from a human donor in good health. V is TRBV9 and J is TRBJ2-1, with TRBD2 matching over 8 bases. The sample comprised PBMCs. The CDR3: CASSGIAGEQFF. Written as DNA, the CDR3 is TGTGCCAGCAGCGGAATAGCGGGGGAGCAGTTCTTC.